One sample yielded the 11 T cell receptor beta chains listed below, sequenced in a study of blood T cell repertoires in COVID-19 (dated by TCRdb to the early 2020s). The library relied on the immunoSEQ multiplex PCR assay. TCRdb's version of the immuneACCESS table is confined to in-frame rearrangements and falls short of the full clone set. An unresolved V gene accounts for under half of the shortfall where checked; the remainder is of unknown origin. Within this sample are almost 50,000 clones, with around three quarters of them counted one time only. The leading ten clones occupy 25% of the sample. The sample consisted of peripheral blood. Every receptor here comes from a man aged 65 to 85 with acute or convalescent COVID-19.

V gene TRBV5-1 combines with J gene TRBJ2-1; a possible D gene is TRBD2 (5 bases). The ends were cut back, 3 bases at V and 0 bases at J, with 7 bases in the middle. CDR1 and CDR2 from the germline V gene are SGHRS and YFSETQ. This CDR3 has 14 amino acids. In DNA form, the CDR3 reads TGCGCCAGCAGCTCACGGGGCTCCTACAATGAGCAGTTCTTC. Translated, it gives CASSSRGSYNEQFF.

The chain recombines TRBV9 with TRBJ1-4; D might be TRBD1 (6 bases). Germline V gives CDR1 SGDLS, CDR2 YYNGEE. There are 14 residues in the CDR3. The V and J ends lost 0 bases and 9 bases respectively, with 12 bases between them. CDR3 in amino acids: CASSVGLGAQKLFF. The CDR3 nucleotides read TGTGCCAGCAGCGTAGGTCTGGGGGCCCAAAAACTGTTTTTT.

The V call is TRBV3-1 (or the pseudogene TRBV3-2), the J call TRBJ1-2, with D possibly matching TRBD1 (5 bases). V dropped 1 base and J dropped 8 bases, with 17 bases sitting between them. Germline V lookup: CDR1 LGHDT, CDR2 YNNKEL (reference sequence). The CDR3 is made up of 15 amino acids. The CDR3 region has the DNA TGTGCCAGCAGCCAAGGGACAACCCATTCCTCCGGCTACACCTTC. It specifies CASSQGTTHSSGYTF.

The chain is built from TRBV2 and TRBJ2-2; TRBD2 aligns across 8 bases. Germline V gives CDR1 SNHLY, CDR2 FYNNEI. The CDR3 is 15 amino acids. V gave up 5 bases and J gave up 8 bases; unmatched junction bases: 10. The CDR3 reads CASSTHPAGVGELFF. CDR3 in DNA: TGTGCCAGCAGTACGCACCCAGCGGGAGTTGGGGAGCTGTTTTTT.

The genes are TRBV15 and TRBJ2-3, with a possible D match to TRBD2 (5 bases). V lost 3 bases and J lost 5, with 18 bases in between. The length of the CDR3 is 16 residues. Per the germline V gene, CDR1 is LNHNV and CDR2 is YYDKDF (reference sequence). The CDR3 spells CATSSGVRLEIDTQYF. The CDR3 DNA reads TGTGCCACCAGCAGCGGGGTGAGGCTAGAAATAGATACGCAGTATTTT.

J is TRBJ1-1 and V is TRBV6-5; 10 bases match TRBD1. The junction had 8 bases not matched to a gene; V was cut back by 1 base and J by 6 bases. This CDR3 has 16 residues. Germline-derived CDR1 and CDR2 are MNHEY and SVGAGI. The CDR3 loop reads CASSYLPGQGPSEAFF. DNA for the CDR3: TGTGCCAGCAGTTACTTGCCGGGACAGGGGCCTTCTGAAGCTTTCTTT.

This clone came up once. This sequence joins TRBV19 and TRBJ2-7, with 8 bases that match TRBD2. The junction had 15 bases not matched to a gene; V was cut back by 4 bases and J by 7 bases. Per germline, CDR1 LNHDA and CDR2 SQIVND (reference sequence). The CDR3 has 16 residues. CDR3 DNA: TGTGCCAGTAGTAAGACCCCCGGGGGGGCGGTGGTGGAGCAGTACTTC. Translating gives CASSKTPGGAVVEQYF.

This clone was found a few times. This sequence joins TRBV7-9 and TRBJ1-4; possible D gene TRBD1, 6 bases. The CDR3 runs to 13 residues. Germline loops: CDR1 SEHNR, CDR2 FQNEAQ (reference sequence). The germline V and J ends were trimmed by 3 bases and 8 bases, with 10 bases remaining between them. CDR3 amino acids: CASSFRGWEKLFF. The CDR3 DNA follows: TGTGCCAGCAGCTTCAGGGGTTGGGAAAAACTGTTTTTT.

The chain has TRBV5-5 and TRBJ1-4, with 7 bases aligning to TRBD1. The CDR3 loop spans 16 amino acids. Trimming cost V 3 bases and J 5 bases; bases outside gene matches: 10. The germline gives CDR1 SGHKS, CDR2 YYEKEE (reference sequence). The CDR3 bases are TGTGCCAGCAGCTGGGAACCGGGACAGCGAAATGAAAAACTGTTTTTT. Amino acids: CASSWEPGQRNEKLFF.

J is TRBJ2-1 and V is TRBV9; 10 positions agree with TRBD2. V gave up 0 bases and J gave up 8 bases; unmatched junction bases: 11. This CDR3 is 17 amino acids long. Germline assignment: CDR1 SGDLS and CDR2 YYNGEE. DNA of the CDR3: TGTGCCAGCAGCGTAGGGATAGCGGGGGGCCAGGGGGATGAGCAGTTCTTC. It translates to CASSVGIAGGQGDEQFF.

V is TRBV30 and J is TRBJ1-3, with a weak D call TRBD1 (5 bases). CDR1 is GTSNPN and CDR2 is SVGIG in the germline V gene (reference sequence). The CDR3 is made up of 13 amino acids. V was cut by 3 bases and J by 3 bases, with 9 bases left in between. The CDR3 spells CAWSRVDGNTIYF. CDR3 sequence (DNA): TGTGCCTGGAGCAGGGTCGATGGAAACACCATATATTTT.